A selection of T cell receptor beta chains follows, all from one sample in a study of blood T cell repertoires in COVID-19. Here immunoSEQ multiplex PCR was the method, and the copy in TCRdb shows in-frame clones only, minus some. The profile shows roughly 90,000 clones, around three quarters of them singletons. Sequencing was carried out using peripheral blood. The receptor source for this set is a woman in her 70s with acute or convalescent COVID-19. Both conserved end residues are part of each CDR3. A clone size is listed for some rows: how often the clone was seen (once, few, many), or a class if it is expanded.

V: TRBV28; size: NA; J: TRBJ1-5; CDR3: CASSLAGKAQHF
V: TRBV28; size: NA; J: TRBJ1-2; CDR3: CASSAQMYGYTF
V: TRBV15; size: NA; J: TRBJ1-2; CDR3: CATSRDLGAAAGYTF
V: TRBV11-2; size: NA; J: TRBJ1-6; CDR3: CASSLGQGNSPLHF
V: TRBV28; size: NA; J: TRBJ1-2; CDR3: CASVAGGANYGYTF
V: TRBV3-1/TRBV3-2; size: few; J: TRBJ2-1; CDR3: CASSQVGGSLFYNEQFF
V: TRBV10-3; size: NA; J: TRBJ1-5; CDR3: CAISPGMGQPQHF
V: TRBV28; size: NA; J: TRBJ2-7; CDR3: CASSLVGGNHYEQYF
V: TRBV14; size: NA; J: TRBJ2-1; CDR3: CASSQWTGNEQFF
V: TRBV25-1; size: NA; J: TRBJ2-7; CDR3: CASNLGRTIREQYF
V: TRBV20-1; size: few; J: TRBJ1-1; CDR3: CSASGQGYTEAFF
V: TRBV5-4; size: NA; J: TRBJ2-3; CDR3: CASSLDVSGVRTDTQYF
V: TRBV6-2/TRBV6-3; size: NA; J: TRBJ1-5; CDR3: CASSGTGSNQPQHF
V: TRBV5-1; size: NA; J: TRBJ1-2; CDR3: CASSALMTGDGYTF
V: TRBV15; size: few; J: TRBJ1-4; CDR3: CATSRGRENEKLFF
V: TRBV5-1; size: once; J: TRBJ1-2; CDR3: CASSKDRYYGYTF
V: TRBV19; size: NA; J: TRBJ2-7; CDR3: CASSQGTAYEQYF
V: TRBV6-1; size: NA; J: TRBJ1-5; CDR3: CASSEQGLQPQHF
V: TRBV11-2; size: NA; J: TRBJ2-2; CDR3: CASSLLRTAGTGELFF
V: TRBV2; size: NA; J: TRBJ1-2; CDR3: CASSGLRGAYGYTF
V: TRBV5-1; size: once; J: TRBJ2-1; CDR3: CASSAGLAVRWYEQFF
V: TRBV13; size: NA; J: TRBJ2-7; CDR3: CASSWGGLGNSYEQYF
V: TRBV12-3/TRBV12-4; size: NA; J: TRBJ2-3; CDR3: CASDSEYTDTQYF
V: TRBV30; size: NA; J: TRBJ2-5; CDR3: CAWTSGQETQYF
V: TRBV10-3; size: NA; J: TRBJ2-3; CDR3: CATGWGQGQGLGQYF
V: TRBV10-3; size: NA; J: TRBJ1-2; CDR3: CAISEEGAYGYTF
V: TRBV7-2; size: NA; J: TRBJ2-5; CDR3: CASSRASAGGETQYF
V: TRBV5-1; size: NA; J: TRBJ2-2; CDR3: CASSLAGGSRVGELFF
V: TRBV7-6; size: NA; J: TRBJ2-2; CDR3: CASSLRLAGGRELFF
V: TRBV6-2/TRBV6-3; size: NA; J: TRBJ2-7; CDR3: CASSYGADEQYF
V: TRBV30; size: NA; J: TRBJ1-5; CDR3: CAWSDADQPQHF
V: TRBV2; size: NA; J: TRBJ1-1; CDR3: CASSRQGPNTEAFF
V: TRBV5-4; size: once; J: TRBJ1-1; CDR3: CASSLTQGAGTEAFF
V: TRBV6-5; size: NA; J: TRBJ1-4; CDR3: CASRVRRDIGEKLFF
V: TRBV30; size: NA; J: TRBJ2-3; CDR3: CAWSSGGLSTDTQYF
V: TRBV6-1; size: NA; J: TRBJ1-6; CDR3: CASSEGSGGGNSPLHF
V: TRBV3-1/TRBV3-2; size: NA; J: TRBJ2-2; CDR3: CASMGTSGTLTGELFF
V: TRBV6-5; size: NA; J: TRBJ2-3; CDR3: CASSYIRGAQYF
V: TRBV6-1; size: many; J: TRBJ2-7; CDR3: CASSEPLSYEQYF
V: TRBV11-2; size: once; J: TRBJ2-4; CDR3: CASSFGRDMYIQYF
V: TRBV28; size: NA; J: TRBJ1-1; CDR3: CASIRQGGRAEAFF
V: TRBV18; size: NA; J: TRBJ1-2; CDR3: CASSPARVPPNYGYTF
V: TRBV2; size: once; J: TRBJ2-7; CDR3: CASSGTGSYEQYF
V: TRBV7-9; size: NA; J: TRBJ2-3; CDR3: CASSLGQDWNTQYF
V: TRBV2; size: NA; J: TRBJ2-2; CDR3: CASRADRGNTGELFF
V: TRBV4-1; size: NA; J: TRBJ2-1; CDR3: CASSQVTGDYSEQFF
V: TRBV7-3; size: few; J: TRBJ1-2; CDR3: CASSLTGGLDYGYTF
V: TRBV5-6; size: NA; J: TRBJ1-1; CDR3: CASSLVGIRTEAFF
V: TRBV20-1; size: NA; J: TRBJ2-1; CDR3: CSASSLAQQFF
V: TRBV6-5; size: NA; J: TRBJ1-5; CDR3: CASSPDSGNQPQHF
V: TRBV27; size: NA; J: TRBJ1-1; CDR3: CASSFSGGFEAFF